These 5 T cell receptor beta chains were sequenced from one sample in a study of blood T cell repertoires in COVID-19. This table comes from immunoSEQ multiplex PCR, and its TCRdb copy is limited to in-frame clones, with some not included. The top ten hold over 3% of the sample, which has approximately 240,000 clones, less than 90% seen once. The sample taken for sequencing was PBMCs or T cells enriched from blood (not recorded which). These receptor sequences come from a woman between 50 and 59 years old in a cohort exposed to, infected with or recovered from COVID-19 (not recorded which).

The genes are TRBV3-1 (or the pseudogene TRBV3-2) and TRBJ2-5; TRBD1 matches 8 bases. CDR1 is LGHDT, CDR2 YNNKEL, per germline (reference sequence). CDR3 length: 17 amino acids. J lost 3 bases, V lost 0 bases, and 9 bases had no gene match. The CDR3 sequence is CASSQDVPGGREETQYF. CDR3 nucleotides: TGTGCCAGCAGCCAAGATGTCCCAGGGGGCAGGGAAGAGACCCAGTACTTC.

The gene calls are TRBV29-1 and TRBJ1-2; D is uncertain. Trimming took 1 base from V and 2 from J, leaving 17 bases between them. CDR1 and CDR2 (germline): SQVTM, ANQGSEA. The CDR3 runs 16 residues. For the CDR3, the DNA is TGCAGCGTTGAAGCGGGTCAGCGGAGGATAAACTATGGCTACACCTTC. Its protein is CSVEAGQRRINYGYTF.

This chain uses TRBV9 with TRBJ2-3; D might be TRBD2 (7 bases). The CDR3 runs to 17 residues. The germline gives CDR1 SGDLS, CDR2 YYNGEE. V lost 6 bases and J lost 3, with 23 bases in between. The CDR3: CASTLSATRGATDTQYF. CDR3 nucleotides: TGTGCCAGCACCCTCTCGGCCACCCGGGGGGCGACAGATACGCAGTATTTT.

The CDR3 here is CASSFSFSGELNYGYTF. CDR3 DNA sequence: TGTGCCAGCAGCTTCAGCTTCTCGGGGGAACTCAACTATGGCTACACCTTC. The J gene is TRBJ1-2, the V gene TRBV13, with a weak D call TRBD1 (5 bases). With 3 bases removed from V and 2 bases from J, the gap between germline ends came to 19 bases. This CDR3 contains 17 residues. The germline V gene encodes CDR1 PRHDT and CDR2 FYEKMQ (reference sequence).

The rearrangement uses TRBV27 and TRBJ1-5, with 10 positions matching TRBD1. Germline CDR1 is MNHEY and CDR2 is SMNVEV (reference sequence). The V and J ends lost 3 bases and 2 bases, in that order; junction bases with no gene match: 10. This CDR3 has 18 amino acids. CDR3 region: CASSFVNRDRGGNQPQHF. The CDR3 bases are TGTGCCAGCAGTTTCGTAAACCGGGACAGGGGTGGCAATCAGCCCCAGCATTTT.